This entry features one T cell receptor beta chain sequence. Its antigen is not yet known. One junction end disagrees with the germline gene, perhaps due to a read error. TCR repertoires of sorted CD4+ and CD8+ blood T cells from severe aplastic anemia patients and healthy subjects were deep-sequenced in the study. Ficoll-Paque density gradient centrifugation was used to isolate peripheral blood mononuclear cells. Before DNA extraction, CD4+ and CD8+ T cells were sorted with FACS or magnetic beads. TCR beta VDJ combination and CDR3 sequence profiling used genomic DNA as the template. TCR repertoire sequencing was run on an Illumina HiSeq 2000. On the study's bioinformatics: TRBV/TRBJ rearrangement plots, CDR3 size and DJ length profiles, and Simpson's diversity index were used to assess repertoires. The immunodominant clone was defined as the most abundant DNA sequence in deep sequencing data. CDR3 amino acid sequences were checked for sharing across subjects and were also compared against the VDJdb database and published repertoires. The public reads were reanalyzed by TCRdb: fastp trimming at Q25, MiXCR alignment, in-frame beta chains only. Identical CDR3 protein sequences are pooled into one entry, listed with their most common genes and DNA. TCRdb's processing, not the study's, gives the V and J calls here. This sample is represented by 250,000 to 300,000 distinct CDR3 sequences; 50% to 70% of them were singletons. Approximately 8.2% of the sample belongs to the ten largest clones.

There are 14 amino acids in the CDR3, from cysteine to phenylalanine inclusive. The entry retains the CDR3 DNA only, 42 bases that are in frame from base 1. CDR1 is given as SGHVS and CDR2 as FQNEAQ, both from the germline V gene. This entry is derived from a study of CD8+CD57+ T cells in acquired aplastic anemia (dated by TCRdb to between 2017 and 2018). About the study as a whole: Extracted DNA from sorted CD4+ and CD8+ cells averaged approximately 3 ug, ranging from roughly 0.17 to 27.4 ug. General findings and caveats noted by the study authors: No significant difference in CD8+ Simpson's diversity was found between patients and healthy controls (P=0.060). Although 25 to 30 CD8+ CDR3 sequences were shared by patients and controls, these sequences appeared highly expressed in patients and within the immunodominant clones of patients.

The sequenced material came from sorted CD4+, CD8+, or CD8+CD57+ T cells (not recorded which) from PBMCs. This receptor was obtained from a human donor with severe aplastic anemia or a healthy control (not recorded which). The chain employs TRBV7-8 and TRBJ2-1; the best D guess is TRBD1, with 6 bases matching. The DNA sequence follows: TGTGCCAGCGGTCAGGACAGCGCCTACAATGTGCAGTTCTTC. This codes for CASGQDSAYNVQFF. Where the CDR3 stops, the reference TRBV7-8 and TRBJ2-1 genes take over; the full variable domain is GAGVSQSPRYKVAKRGQDVALRCDPISGHVSLFWYQQALGQGPEFLTYFQNEAQLDKSGLPSDRFFAERPEGSVSTLKIQRTQQEDSAVYLCASGQDSAYNVQFFGPGTRLTVL.